This T cell receptor (beta chain) was sequenced in a study of control samples from healthy donors and cancer patients. There are 14 residues in the CDR3. Germline CDR1 is MNHEY and CDR2 is SVGAGI. Deletions cut 2 bases from V and 0 bases from J, with 8 bases between. Using immunoSEQ multiplex PCR, the repertoire was profiled, and TCRdb retains in-frame clones only, with some absent. The table records some 150,000 clones, roughly 94% of them present only once. This receptor was obtained from a man aged 55-75 years with colorectal cancer. The rearrangement links TRBV6-5 to TRBJ2-7, with D tentatively TRBD1 (5 bases). Sequenced material: PBMCs. The CDR3: CASSYTRASYEQYF. The DNA for the CDR3 is TGTGCCAGCAGTTACACCAGGGCCTCCTACGAGCAGTACTTC.